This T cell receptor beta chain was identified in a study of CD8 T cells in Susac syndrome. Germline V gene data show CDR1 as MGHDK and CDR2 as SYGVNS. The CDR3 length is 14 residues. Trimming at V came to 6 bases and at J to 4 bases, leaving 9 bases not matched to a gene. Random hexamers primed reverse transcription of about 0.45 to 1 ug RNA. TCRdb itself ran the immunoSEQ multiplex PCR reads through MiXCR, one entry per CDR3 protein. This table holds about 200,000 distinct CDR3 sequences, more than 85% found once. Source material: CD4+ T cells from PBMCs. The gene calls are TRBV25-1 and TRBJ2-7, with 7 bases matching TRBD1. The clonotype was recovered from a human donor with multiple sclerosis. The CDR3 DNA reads TGTGCCAGCAGGCCGACAGGGAATGTTTACGAGCAGTACTTC. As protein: CASRPTGNVYEQYF.